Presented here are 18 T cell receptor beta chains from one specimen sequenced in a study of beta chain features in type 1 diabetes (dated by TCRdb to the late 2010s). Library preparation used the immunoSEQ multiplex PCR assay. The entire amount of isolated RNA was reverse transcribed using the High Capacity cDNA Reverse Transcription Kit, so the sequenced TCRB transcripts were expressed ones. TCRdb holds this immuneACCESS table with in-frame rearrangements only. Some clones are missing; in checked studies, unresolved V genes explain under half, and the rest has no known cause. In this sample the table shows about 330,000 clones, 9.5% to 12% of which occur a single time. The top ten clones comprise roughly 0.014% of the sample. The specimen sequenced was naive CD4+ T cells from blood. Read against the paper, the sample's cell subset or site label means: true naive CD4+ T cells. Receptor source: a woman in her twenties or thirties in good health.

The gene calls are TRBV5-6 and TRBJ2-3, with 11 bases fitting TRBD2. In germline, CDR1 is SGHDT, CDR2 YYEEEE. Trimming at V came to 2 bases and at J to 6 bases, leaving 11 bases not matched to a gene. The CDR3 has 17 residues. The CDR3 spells CASSLSLLAGGGDTQYF. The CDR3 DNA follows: TGTGCCAGCAGCTTATCCCTTCTAGCGGGAGGAGGGGATACGCAGTATTTT.

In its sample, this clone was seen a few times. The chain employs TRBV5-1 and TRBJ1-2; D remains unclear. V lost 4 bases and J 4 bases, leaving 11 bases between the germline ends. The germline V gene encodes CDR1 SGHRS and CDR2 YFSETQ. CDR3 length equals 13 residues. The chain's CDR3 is CASSINGIYGYTF. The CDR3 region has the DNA TGCGCCAGCAGCATTAACGGGATCTATGGCTACACCTTC.

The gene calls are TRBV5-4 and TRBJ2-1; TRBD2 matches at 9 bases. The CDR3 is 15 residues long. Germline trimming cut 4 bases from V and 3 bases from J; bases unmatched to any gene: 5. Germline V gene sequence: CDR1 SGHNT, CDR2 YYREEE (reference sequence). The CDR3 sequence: CASSQRLADYNEQFF. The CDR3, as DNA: TGTGCCAGCAGCCAGCGACTAGCGGACTACAATGAGCAGTTCTTC.

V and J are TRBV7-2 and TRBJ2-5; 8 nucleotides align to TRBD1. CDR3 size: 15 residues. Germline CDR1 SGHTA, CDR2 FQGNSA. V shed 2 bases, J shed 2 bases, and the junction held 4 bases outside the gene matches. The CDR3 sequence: CASSLRQGRQETQYF. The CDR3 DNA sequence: TGTGCCAGCAGCTTAAGACAGGGGAGACAAGAGACCCAGTACTTC.

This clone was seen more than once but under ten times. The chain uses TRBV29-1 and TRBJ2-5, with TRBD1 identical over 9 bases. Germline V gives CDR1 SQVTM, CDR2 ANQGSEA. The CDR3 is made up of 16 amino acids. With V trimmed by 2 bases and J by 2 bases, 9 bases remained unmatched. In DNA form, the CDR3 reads TGCAGCGTTGAAAAGTCCCTGGGACAGGGACAAGAGACCCAGTACTTC. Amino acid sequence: CSVEKSLGQGQETQYF.

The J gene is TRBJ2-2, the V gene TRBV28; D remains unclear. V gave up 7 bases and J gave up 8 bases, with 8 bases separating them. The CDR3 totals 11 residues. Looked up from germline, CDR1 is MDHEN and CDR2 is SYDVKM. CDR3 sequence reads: CASNLDGELFF. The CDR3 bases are TGTGCCAGCAACCTAGATGGGGAGCTGTTTTTT.

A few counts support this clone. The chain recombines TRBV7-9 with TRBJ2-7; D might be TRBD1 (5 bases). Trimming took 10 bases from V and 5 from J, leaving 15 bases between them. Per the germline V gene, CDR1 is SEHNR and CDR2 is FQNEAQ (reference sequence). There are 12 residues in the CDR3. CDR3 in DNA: TGTGCCACAGGATTACAGGAACACGAGCAGTACTTC. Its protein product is CATGLQEHEQYF.

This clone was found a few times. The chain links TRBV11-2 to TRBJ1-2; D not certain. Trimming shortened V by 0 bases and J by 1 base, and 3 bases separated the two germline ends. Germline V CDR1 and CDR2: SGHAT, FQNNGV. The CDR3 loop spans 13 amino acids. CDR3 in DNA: TGTGCCAGCAGCTTAGACAGTAACTATGGCTACACCTTC. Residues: CASSLDSNYGYTF.

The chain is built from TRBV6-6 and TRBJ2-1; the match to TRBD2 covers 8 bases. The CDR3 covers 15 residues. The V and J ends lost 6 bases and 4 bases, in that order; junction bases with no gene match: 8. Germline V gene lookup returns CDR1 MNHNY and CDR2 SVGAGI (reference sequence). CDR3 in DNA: TGTGCCAGCAGGGACAGCGGGAGAATGTACAATGAGCAGTTCTTC. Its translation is CASRDSGRMYNEQFF.

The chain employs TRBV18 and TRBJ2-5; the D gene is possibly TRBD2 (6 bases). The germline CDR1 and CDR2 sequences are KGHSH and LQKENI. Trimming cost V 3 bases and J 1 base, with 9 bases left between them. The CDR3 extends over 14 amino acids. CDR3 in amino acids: CASSPVSGQETQYF. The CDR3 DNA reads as TGTGCCAGCTCACCGGTTAGCGGCCAAGAGACCCAGTACTTC.

The CDR3 region has the DNA TGTGCCAGCAACTACATGAGATTGAACACTGAAGCTTTCTTT. Protein sequence: CASNYMRLNTEAFF. The chain recombines TRBV2 with TRBJ1-1, with D unresolved. CDR3 length equals 14 residues. V lost 7 bases and J lost 0, with 12 bases in between. CDR1 and CDR2 (germline): SNHLY, FYNNEI.

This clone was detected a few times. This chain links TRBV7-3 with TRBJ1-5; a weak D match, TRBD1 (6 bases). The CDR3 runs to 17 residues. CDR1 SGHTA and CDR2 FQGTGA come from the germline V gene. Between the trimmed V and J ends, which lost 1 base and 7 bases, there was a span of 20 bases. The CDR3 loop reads CASSLSTTTGSRQPQHF. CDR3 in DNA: TGTGCCAGCAGCTTAAGCACCACCACAGGGTCCAGGCAGCCCCAGCATTTT. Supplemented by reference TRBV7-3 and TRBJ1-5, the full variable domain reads GAGVSQTPSNKVTEKGKYVELRCDPISGHTALYWYRQSLGQGPEFLIYFQGTGAADDSGLPNDRFFAVRPEGSVSTLKIQRTERGDSAVYLCASSLSTTTGSRQPQHFGDGTRLSIL.

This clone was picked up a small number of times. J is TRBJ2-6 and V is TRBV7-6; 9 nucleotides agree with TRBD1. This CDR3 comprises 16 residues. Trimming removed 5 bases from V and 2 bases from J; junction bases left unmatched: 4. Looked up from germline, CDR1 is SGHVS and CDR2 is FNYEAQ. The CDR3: CASSQTGGAGANVLTF. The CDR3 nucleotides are TGTGCCAGCAGCCAGACAGGGGGGGCTGGGGCCAACGTCCTGACTTTC.

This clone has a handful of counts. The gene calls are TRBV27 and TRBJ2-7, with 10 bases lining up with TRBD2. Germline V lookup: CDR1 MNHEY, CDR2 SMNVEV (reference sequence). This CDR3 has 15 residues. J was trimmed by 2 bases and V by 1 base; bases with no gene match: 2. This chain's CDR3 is CASSLYLAGAYEQYF. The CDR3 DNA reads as TGTGCCAGCAGTTTATATCTAGCGGGGGCCTACGAGCAGTACTTC.

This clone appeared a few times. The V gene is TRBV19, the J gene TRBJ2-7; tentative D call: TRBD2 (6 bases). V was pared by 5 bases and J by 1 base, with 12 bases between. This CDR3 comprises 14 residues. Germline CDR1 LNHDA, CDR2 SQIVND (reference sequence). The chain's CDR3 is CASSSIADSYEQYF. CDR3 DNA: TGTGCCAGTAGTTCAATAGCGGATTCCTACGAGCAGTACTTC.

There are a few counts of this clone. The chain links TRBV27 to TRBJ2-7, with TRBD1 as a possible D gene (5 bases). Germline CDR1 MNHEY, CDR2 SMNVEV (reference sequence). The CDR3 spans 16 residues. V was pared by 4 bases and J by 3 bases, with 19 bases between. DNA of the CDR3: TGTGCCAGCAGTTCCCAACCAACTTCAGGGTACTACGAGCAGTACTTC. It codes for CASSSQPTSGYYEQYF.

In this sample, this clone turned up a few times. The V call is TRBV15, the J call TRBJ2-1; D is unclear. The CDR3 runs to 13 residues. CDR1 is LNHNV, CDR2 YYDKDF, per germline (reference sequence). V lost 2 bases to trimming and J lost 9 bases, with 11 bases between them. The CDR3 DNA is TGTGCCACCAGCAGACCGACGGGTCTTGAGCAGTTCTTC. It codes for CATSRPTGLEQFF.

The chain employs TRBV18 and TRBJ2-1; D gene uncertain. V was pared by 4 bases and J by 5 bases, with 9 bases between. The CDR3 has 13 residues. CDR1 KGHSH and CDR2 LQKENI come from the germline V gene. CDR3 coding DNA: TGTGCCAGCTCACAATCGAGAGACAATGAGCAGTTCTTC. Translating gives CASSQSRDNEQFF.